The following is a TCR beta chain sequence with its context. This sample is part of a study of T-cell reconstitution after alpha-beta-depleted transplantation in children. Using unique molecular identifiers, the investigators prepared the TCRbeta library. TCRdb itself ran the PCR reads through MiXCR, one entry per CDR3 protein. The sample has 500,000 to 650,000 distinct CDR3 sequences, roughly 13% seen once. The germline V gene has CDR1 SGHRS and CDR2 YFSETQ. The CDR3 has 13 residues. V lost 4 bases and J lost 9, with 14 bases in between. The sequences come from PBMCs, mostly from graft donor cells, collected 360 days after TCRalphabeta/CD19-depleted stem cell transplant. The genes are TRBV5-1 and TRBJ2-4; D is perhaps TRBD1 (6 bases). The sequence derives from a male patient younger than 18 who had a stem cell transplant for acute myeloid leukemia, so the T cells may come from the graft donor. CDR3 sequence: CASSMVEGGIQYF. In DNA form, the CDR3 reads TGCGCCAGCAGCATGGTTGAAGGGGGCATTCAGTACTTC.